This T cell receptor (beta chain) derives from a study of beta chain features in type 1 diabetes. Across the whole study: Sorted cells, around 100 million in number, were examined across all samples. Study-wide points: Short templates might get an advantage during PCR, and this would be equal in patients and controls.

Points on this clone: What it binds is not known. The identical CDR3 is also encoded by other nucleotide sequences in the sample.

CD4+ naive, central memory, regulatory and stem cell-like memory cells were sorted via CD45RO/CCR7/CD25/CD127/CD95/CD27. Since all of the isolated RNA was reverse transcribed, expressed TCRB transcripts were what got sequenced. Only in-frame clones appear in the TCRdb table, and some are missing; sequencing was by immunoSEQ multiplex PCR. The data hold about 330,000 clones, with 11% observed a single time. V was clipped by 6 bases and J by 0 bases, with 12 bases between them. The germline V gene has CDR1 SNHLY and CDR2 FYNNEI. This CDR3 is 15 amino acids long. The sequenced sample was naive CD4+ T cells from blood. The TCR originated in a woman aged 25 to 39 in good health. This chain joins TRBV2 and TRBJ2-1; maybe TRBD2 (6 bases). The CDR3 nucleotides read TGTGCCAGCAGGACGGGACTGAGCTCCTACAATGAGCAGTTCTTC. Its protein is CASRTGLSSYNEQFF.